The 14 T cell receptor beta chains listed next were all sequenced from one sample in a study of T cell responses to AZD1222 COVID-19 vaccine (dated by TCRdb to the early 2020s). Sample time point, as interpreted from the label and publication: about 28 days (+/-7) after the second vaccine dose. The method behind the library was the immunoSEQ multiplex PCR assay. What TCRdb holds here is the immuneACCESS table cut down to in-frame rearrangements. Part of the clones is not present; checked against another copy, under half of the missing clones reflect an unresolved V gene, and the others are unexplained. This sample gives tens of thousands of clones in total; about 93% of them show up just once. The leading ten clones occupy roughly 3.1% of the sample. Material: peripheral blood, obtained 28 days after the second AZD1222 dose. The receptor source for this set is an adult who received the AZD1222 COVID-19 vaccine.

The V call is TRBV5-1, the J call TRBJ1-3; 7 bases agree with TRBD1. CDR1 SGHRS and CDR2 YFSETQ come from the germline V gene. The CDR3 is 16 residues long. V was pared by 3 bases and J by 0 bases, with 6 bases of the junction left unmatched. Here the CDR3 reads CASSSGQLLSGNTIYF. In DNA, the CDR3 is TGCGCCAGCAGCTCGGGACAGCTTCTCTCTGGAAACACCATATATTTT.

This sequence joins TRBV2 and TRBJ1-6, with D perhaps TRBD1 (5 bases). From germline, CDR1 is SNHLY and CDR2 FYNNEI. The CDR3 sequence is 15 residues long. With 4 bases removed from V and 6 bases from J, the gap between germline ends came to 13 bases. The CDR3 here is CASSVGIRANSPLHF. The CDR3 nucleotides read TGTGCCAGCAGTGTTGGTATCAGGGCTAATTCACCCCTCCACTTT.

The CDR3 sequence: CASSPGQGGSEAFF. In nucleotides, the CDR3 is TGTGCCAGCAGCCCAGGACAGGGAGGGTCTGAAGCTTTCTTT. V usage is TRBV9 and J usage is TRBJ1-1, with TRBD1 matching 8 bases. The CDR3 has 14 amino acids. The V segment lost 4 bases and the J segment 6 bases; nucleotides outside the gene matches: 8. In germline, CDR1 is SGDLS, CDR2 YYNGEE.

The chain carries TRBV5-1 and TRBJ1-1; D is uncertain. Per germline, CDR1 SGHRS and CDR2 YFSETQ. Trimming left V 0 bases short and J 6 bases short, with 15 bases between. The CDR3 has 15 residues. Here the CDR3 DNA reads TGCGCCAGCAGCTTGGCCCAGGTGCCTGGAGCTGAAGCTTTCTTT. It translates to CASSLAQVPGAEAFF.

The chain recombines TRBV5-6 with TRBJ2-7; 10 bases match TRBD1. The CDR3 contains 14 residues. Germline-derived CDR1 and CDR2 are SGHDT and YYEEEE. V shed 2 bases and J 5 bases; nucleotides not matched to a gene: 4. The CDR3 region is CASSFGTGVHEQYF. The DNA of the CDR3 is TGTGCCAGCAGCTTCGGGACAGGGGTTCACGAGCAGTACTTC.

The CDR3 region is CAISYSSGSGYGYTF. The DNA of the CDR3 is TGTGCCATCAGTTATAGTTCAGGGTCGGGCTATGGCTACACCTTC. This chain links TRBV10-3 with TRBJ1-2; maybe TRBD1 (5 bases). Germline loops: CDR1 ENHRY, CDR2 SYGVKD. V dropped 5 bases and J dropped 4 bases, with 17 bases sitting between them. The CDR3 spans 15 residues.

The rearrangement uses TRBV14 and TRBJ1-2; 7 bases are a match to TRBD1. The CDR3 runs to 13 residues. Germline V gives CDR1 SGHDN, CDR2 FVKESK. Unmatched junction bases numbered 3, after V lost 1 base and J lost 7 bases. The chain's CDR3 is CASSQGYRGGYTF. CDR3 DNA sequence: TGTGCCAGCAGCCAAGGTTACAGGGGTGGCTACACCTTC.

The chain has TRBV7-3 and TRBJ2-5, with 10 bases aligning to TRBD2. Germline CDR1 reads SGHTA; CDR2 reads FQGTGA. With 5 bases clipped from V and 3 bases from J, the junction kept 15 bases outside the gene matches. The CDR3 is 18 amino acids. The CDR3 sequence is CASSKKGGRLAGEETQYF. The CDR3 coding sequence is TGTGCCAGCAGCAAAAAAGGTGGCCGACTAGCGGGCGAAGAGACCCAGTACTTC.

The chain combines TRBV30 with TRBJ2-7; the D is unclear. The CDR3 contains 12 residues. V was cut by 0 bases and J by 9 bases, with 12 bases left in between. Germline loops: CDR1 GTSNPN, CDR2 SVGIG (reference sequence). CDR3 sequence reads: CAWSVTPGGQYF. The DNA of the CDR3 is TGTGCCTGGAGTGTAACCCCTGGCGGGCAGTACTTC.

This chain joins TRBV28 and TRBJ2-7; 10 nucleotides agree with TRBD1. Germline V gives CDR1 MDHEN, CDR2 SYDVKM. The CDR3 length is 14 residues. J gave up 3 bases and V 6 bases, and 5 bases lay outside the gene matches. The CDR3: CASRRTGGSYEQYF. CDR3 nucleotides: TGTGCCAGCAGAAGGACAGGGGGGAGCTACGAGCAGTACTTC.

V usage is TRBV6-6 and J usage is TRBJ1-4; TRBD1 matches 8 bases. From germline, CDR1 is MNHNY and CDR2 SVGAGI (reference sequence). The CDR3 covers 14 residues. The V segment lost 2 bases and the J segment 8 bases; nucleotides outside the gene matches: 4. The CDR3 region has the DNA TGTGCCAGCAGTTACCAGGGGGCGCGGGAAAAACTGTTTTTT. Its protein product is CASSYQGAREKLFF.

The J gene is TRBJ1-5, the V gene TRBV3-1 (or the pseudogene TRBV3-2), with D tentatively TRBD1 (6 bases). CDR3 length: 15 amino acids. Trimming cost V 3 bases and J 6 bases, with 15 bases left between them. In germline, CDR1 is LGHDT, CDR2 YNNKEL (reference sequence). DNA of the CDR3: TGTGCCAGCAGCCATCCGGACAGCGGGGGTCAGCCCCAGCATTTT. Amino acid sequence: CASSHPDSGGQPQHF.

DNA of the CDR3: TGTGCCAGCAGTTCCCGGGCTTCTAGTGGCACTGAAGCTTTCTTT. Its translation: CASSSRASSGTEAFF. The rearrangement uses TRBV28 and TRBJ1-1; unclear D gene. Per germline, CDR1 MDHEN and CDR2 SYDVKM. The V gene lost 4 bases and the J gene lost 4 bases, with 16 bases spanning the gap. The length of the CDR3 is 15 residues.

V gene TRBV5-1 combines with J gene TRBJ2-1; 12 bases agree with TRBD2. The CDR3 extends over 24 amino acids. The J segment lost 9 bases and the V segment lost 1 base, leaving 32 bases of the junction unmatched. CDR1 SGHRS and CDR2 YFSETQ come from the germline V gene. In nucleotides, the CDR3 is TGCGCCAGCAGCTTGAACCGCCCCGCCTCTACGTGGCTAGCGGGGGGGGGCATGGGCGGTGAGCAGTTCTTC. Translated: CASSLNRPASTWLAGGGMGGEQFF.